This is a list of T cell receptor beta chains from one sample in a study of cytomegalovirus exposure and HLA in healthy donors. Clones were read by immunoSEQ multiplex PCR, and TCRdb kept only the in-frame ones, dropping some. The table includes about 86,000 clones, 70% to 80% detected once. Sequenced input: PBMCs. All receptors come from a woman aged 40 to 50 in good health and CMV-seropositive. Each CDR3 is given with its conserved first and last residue. The D gene is left open where the match is weak. Part of the rows lack a size; the others show once, few, many or a class for expanded clones.

d_gene	j_gene	v_gene	abundance	CDR3aa	CDR3nt
.	TRBJ2-1	TRBV29-1	.	CSVVRVVGNEQFF	TGCAGCGTTGTCAGGGTGGTTGGGAATGAGCAGTTCTTC
TRBD1	TRBJ2-7	TRBV27	.	CASSPDRTYEQYF	TGTGCCAGCAGTCCGGACAGGACCTACGAGCAGTACTTC
TRBD1	TRBJ2-7	TRBV7-2	few	CASSLTGAPYEQYF	TGTGCCAGCAGCCTGACAGGGGCGCCCTACGAGCAGTACTTC
TRBD2	TRBJ2-1	TRBV18	.	CASSQNAPAGDNEQFF	TGTGCCAGCTCACAGAACGCCCCGGCGGGGGACAATGAGCAGTTCTTC
.	TRBJ1-4	TRBV30	.	CAWSVQVFGKLFF	TGTGCCTGGAGTGTTCAGGTCTTTGGAAAACTGTTTTTT
.	TRBJ1-5	TRBV7-3	once	CASSLGRNQPQHF	TGTGCCAGCAGCTTGGGCCGCAATCAGCCCCAGCATTTT
.	TRBJ1-2	TRBV30	.	CASPTGLKGYTF	TGTGCCTCCCCGACAGGACTGAAGGGCTACACCTTC
.	TRBJ1-2	TRBV7-3	.	CASSLSSGRGYTF	TGTGCCAGCAGCTTAAGTAGTGGTCGTGGCTACACCTTC
.	TRBJ2-3	TRBV5-4	.	CASSLDQTGSRYTQYF	TGTGCCAGCAGCTTGGACCAGACAGGCTCAAGGTATACGCAGTATTTT
TRBD2	TRBJ2-3	TRBV6-1	.	CASSFSGGAADTQYF	TGTGCCAGCAGCTTTAGCGGGGGGGCAGCAGATACGCAGTATTTT
.	TRBJ2-1	TRBV7-9	.	CASSSDSGREQFF	TGTGCCAGCAGCTCAGACTCAGGGAGGGAGCAGTTCTTC
.	TRBJ2-1	TRBV9	.	CASSASNEQFF	TGTGCCAGCAGCGCGAGCAATGAGCAGTTCTTC
.	TRBJ1-5	TRBV7-6	.	CASSLGASGNQPQHF	TGTGCCAGCAGCTTAGGGGCCAGTGGCAATCAGCCCCAGCATTTT
.	TRBJ2-2	TRBV6-1	once	CASSQNTGELFF	TGTGCCAGCAGCCAGAACACCGGGGAGCTGTTTTTT
TRBD2	TRBJ2-3	TRBV10-2	.	CATTSGGWGGTDTQYF	TGCGCCACGACTAGCGGGGGGTGGGGGGGCACAGATACGCAGTATTTT
TRBD1	TRBJ2-7	TRBV6-5	.	CASTLSGTGAYEQYF	TGTGCCAGCACCCTCTCCGGGACAGGGGCCTACGAGCAGTACTTC
TRBD1	TRBJ1-5	TRBV19	.	CASSEQGYSNQPQHF	TGTGCCAGTAGTGAACAGGGGTATAGCAATCAGCCCCAGCATTTT
.	TRBJ1-6	TRBV10-2	.	CASSQGDSPLHF	TGCGCCAGCAGTCAAGGGGATTCACCCCTCCACTTT
.	TRBJ2-7	TRBV21-1	.	CASSNRGSGKHEQYF	TGTGCCAGCAGCAATCGTGGTAGCGGGAAGCACGAGCAGTACTTC
.	TRBJ1-5	TRBV5-5	few	CASSRTVDVGQPQHF	TGTGCCAGCAGCCGGACAGTTGATGTAGGTCAGCCCCAGCATTTT
.	TRBJ2-3	TRBV18	once	CASSPPGLTDTQYF	TGTGCCAGCTCACCTCCGGGATTGACAGATACGCAGTATTTT
TRBD2	TRBJ2-3	TRBV28	few	CASSRTSGYRDTQYF	TGTGCCAGCAGTCGGACTAGCGGGTATAGAGATACGCAGTATTTT
TRBD1	TRBJ1-5	TRBV28	.	CASRGQGEPQHF	TGTGCCAGCAGGGGACAGGGAGAGCCCCAGCATTTT
.	TRBJ1-5	TRBV30	.	CAWSVGGDWPQHF	TGTGCCTGGAGCGTGGGGGGGGACTGGCCCCAGCATTTT
.	TRBJ2-2	TRBV4-3	once	CASSPRGSGTGELFF	TGCGCCAGCAGCCCGAGAGGAAGCGGCACCGGGGAGCTGTTTTTT
.	TRBJ2-3	TRBV2	.	CASSEAEGSADTQYF	TGTGCCAGCAGTGAAGCCGAGGGTAGCGCAGATACGCAGTATTTT
TRBD1	TRBJ2-5	TRBV5-4	once	CASSSRDRGLQETQYF	TGTGCCAGCAGCTCCCGGGACAGGGGTCTACAAGAGACCCAGTACTTC
.	TRBJ2-1	TRBV6-4	once	CASSVSSSSYNEQFF	TGTGCCAGCAGTGTAAGCTCGAGCTCCTACAATGAGCAGTTCTTC
.	TRBJ1-6	TRBV7-9	.	CASSRDSVGSPLHF	TGTGCCAGCAGCCGGGACTCCGTGGGGTCACCCCTCCACTTT
.	TRBJ2-3	TRBV5-1	.	CASSLEWGRGADTQYF	TGCGCCAGCAGCTTGGAATGGGGGCGAGGAGCAGATACGCAGTATTTT
TRBD1	TRBJ1-5	TRBV6-5	few	CASSYRAGQIQPQHF	TGTGCCAGCAGTTACCGGGCGGGACAGATCCAGCCCCAGCATTTT
.	TRBJ2-3	TRBV2	.	CASIRASDTQYF	TGTGCCAGCATCAGGGCATCAGATACGCAGTATTTT
TRBD1	TRBJ2-4	TRBV27	.	CASSSRTGLVKNIQYF	TGTGCCAGCAGTTCCAGGACAGGGCTGGTCAAAAACATTCAGTACTTC
.	TRBJ2-3	TRBV28	.	CASSITALPDTQYF	TGTGCCAGCAGTATAACAGCCCTACCCGATACGCAGTATTTT
.	TRBJ1-1	TRBV11-2	once	CASSLVGGSTEAFF	TGTGCCAGCAGCTTAGTGGGGGGATCCACTGAAGCTTTCTTT
.	TRBJ1-3	TRBV5-1	.	CASSSQVGASSGNTIYF	TGCGCCAGCAGCTCCCAGGTGGGGGCCAGCTCTGGAAACACCATATATTTT
.	TRBJ2-7	TRBV19	.	CASSLRDNYEQYF	TGTGCCAGTAGCCTCCGGGACAACTACGAGCAGTACTTC
TRBD1	TRBJ2-7	TRBV11-2	.	CASSWDRQYF	TGTGCCAGCAGCTGGGACAGGCAGTACTTC
.	TRBJ2-7	TRBV9	.	CASSGQSYEQYF	TGTGCCAGCAGCGGACAGAGCTACGAGCAGTACTTC
TRBD1	TRBJ1-2	TRBV7-2	once	CASSSRGGSLTKNYGYTF	TGTGCCAGCAGCTCGAGAGGGGGCAGCCTCACGAAAAACTATGGCTACACCTTC
TRBD2	TRBJ2-1	TRBV2	once	CASSKGGRDNEQFF	TGTGCCAGCAGTAAGGGCGGGAGGGACAATGAGCAGTTCTTC
TRBD1	TRBJ1-1	TRBV25-1	once	CASSGATGGKAFF	TGTGCCAGCAGTGGGGCGACAGGGGGGAAAGCTTTCTTT
.	TRBJ1-2	TRBV5-4	few	CASSLDSYGYTF	TGTGCCAGCAGCCTCGACAGTTATGGCTACACCTTC